This TCR beta chain is drawn from a study of regulatory T cells in long-lasting Graves disease. Overall study: With positive TSH receptor antibodies and over 5 years of antithyroid drugs, Graves' disease was considered persistent. Study-wide points: Persistent Graves' cases showed lower TCR diversity than newly diagnosed cases.

Time point denoted: persistent/refractory GD, antithyroid drugs over 5 years with positive TRAb. RNA from PBMCs was the source of the TCR library. The authors diagnosed Graves' disease using American Thyroid Association guidelines. Only a few counts were recorded for this clonotype. Its antigen remains unknown. CDR1 and CDR2 from the germline V gene are LGHNT and FRNRAP. V lost 3 bases, J lost 5 bases, and 4 bases lay in between. CDR3 length: 12 residues. With iRepertoire HTBI primers and Arm-PCR of CDR3 regions, TCR beta libraries were built. Under the authors' procedure: Looking across samples, the authors found 55 to 70 TRBV and 15 or so TRBJ segments. MiXCR was run by TCRdb on the multiplex PCR reads, yielding one entry per CDR3 protein. The V and J calls were determined by TCRdb, not by the authors. The sample lists roughly 700,000 distinct CDR3 sequences, about 32% occurring once.

The chain couples TRBV12-5 to TRBJ1-4; D is uncertain. The clonotype originates from a female donor with Graves disease. Sequenced here: peripheral blood mononuclear cells (PBMCs), sampled when the disease was refractory, from a patient treated with antithyroid drugs. CDR3 loop: CASGFRNEKLFF. The DNA for the CDR3 is TGTGCTAGTGGTTTCCGAAATGAAAAACTGTTTTTT.